The clone carrying this T cell receptor beta chain was seen many times. Specified time point: sample taken at primary tumor resection. The approximately 78 donors had untreated early-stage non-small cell lung cancer. The CDR3 consists of 14 residues. This record belongs to a study of spatial heterogeneity in lung cancer. TCRdb used MiXCR to reprocess the 5' RACE reads, holding one entry per CDR3 protein. The sample has about 10,000 distinct CDR3 sequences, 3.7% seen once. The rearrangement links TRBV3-2 to TRBJ2-3. TRBV3-2 represents a pseudogene. This clonotype was obtained from a female donor with early-stage non-small cell lung cancer. The starting material was PBMCs, obtained at surgery. The DNA for the CDR3 is TGTGCCAGCAGCCAAGGTCCTCGCACAGATACGCAGTATTTT. Its translation: CASSQGPRTDTQYF.